The 22 T cell receptor beta chains below all came from one sample that was sequenced in a study of cytomegalovirus exposure and HLA in healthy donors. The method was immunoSEQ multiplex PCR; TCRdb's version includes in-frame clones alone and lacks a portion of them. The sample has 40,000 to 55,000 clones, about 90% seen once. What was sequenced was PBMCs. These receptors all come from a woman younger than 45 in good health and CMV-seronegative.

This clone was picked up a small number of times. The chain combines TRBV10-3 with TRBJ1-2; a weak D match, TRBD1 (6 bases). The CDR3 contains 13 residues. Between the trimmed V and J ends, which lost 6 bases and 2 bases, there was a span of 10 bases. Germline CDR1 reads ENHRY; CDR2 reads SYGVKD. The CDR3 sequence: CAISLDSNYGYTF. In DNA, the CDR3 is TGTGCCATCAGCCTGGACAGCAACTATGGCTACACCTTC.

The rearrangement joins TRBV6-5 to TRBJ2-5; TRBD2 matches 7 bases. The CDR3 covers 15 residues. V shed 2 bases, J shed 1 base, and the junction held 4 bases outside the gene matches. Germline lookup yields CDR1 MNHEY and CDR2 SVGAGI. The CDR3 loop reads CASSYGGVFQETQYF. The CDR3 region has the DNA TGTGCCAGCAGTTACGGGGGGGTCTTCCAAGAGACCCAGTACTTC.

The chain has TRBV28 and TRBJ1-3, with D tentatively TRBD1 (6 bases). Germline CDR1 MDHEN, CDR2 SYDVKM. There are 14 residues in the CDR3. V was cut by 2 bases and J by 7 bases, with 12 bases left in between. CDR3 sequence reads: CASSLQGQINTIYF. In DNA, the CDR3 is TGTGCCAGCAGTTTACAGGGGCAAATCAACACCATATATTTT.

The chain has TRBV5-1 and TRBJ2-2, with 7 bases fitting TRBD1. V trimming: 4 bases; J trimming: 4 bases; junction bases outside the gene matches: 7. This CDR3 region has 15 residues. Germline CDR1 and CDR2: SGHRS and YFSETQ. CDR3 amino acids: CASSLTGDGTGELFF. The CDR3 coding sequence is TGCGCCAGCAGCCTTACAGGGGATGGCACCGGGGAGCTGTTTTTT.

This rearrangement joins TRBV7-2 to TRBJ2-7, with a weak D call TRBD1 (6 bases). Germline V gives CDR1 SGHTA, CDR2 FQGNSA. Trimming pared 5 bases from V and 0 bases from J, leaving 14 bases between. The CDR3 totals 15 residues. The CDR3 DNA is TGTGCCAGCAGCGCCCCTACAGGGCTCTCCTACGAGCAGTACTTC. Its protein is CASSAPTGLSYEQYF.

Here the CDR3 reads CATAPGFNYGYTF. The DNA for the CDR3 is TGTGCCACCGCGCCGGGGTTTAACTATGGCTACACCTTC. V and J are TRBV6-5 and TRBJ1-2; D unclear. The V and J ends lost 10 bases and 1 base respectively, with 13 bases between them. The CDR3 has 13 amino acids. Germline lookup yields CDR1 MNHEY and CDR2 SVGAGI.

The chain combines TRBV18 with TRBJ2-3; tentatively, D is TRBD1 (5 bases). Trimming took off 2 bases at V and 4 bases at J, with 10 bases between the two ends. CDR3 length: 14 residues. The germline CDR1 and CDR2 sequences are KGHSH and LQKENI. CDR3 bases: TGTGCCAGCTCACCAGACAGCAGATCAGATACGCAGTATTTT. This codes for CASSPDSRSDTQYF. Variable domain in full (rest from reference TRBV18 and TRBJ2-3): NAGVMQNPRHLVRRRGQEARLRCSPMKGHSHVYWYRQLPEEGLKFMVYLQKENIIDESGMPKERFSAEFPKEGPSILRIQQVVRGDSAAYFCASSPDSRSDTQYFGPGTRLTVL.

The chain uses TRBV10-1 and TRBJ2-2; D is ambiguous. The germline CDR1 and CDR2 sequences are WNHNN and SYGVQD (reference sequence). This CDR3 contains 13 residues. V was shortened by 2 bases and J by 3 bases, with 4 bases between the two germline ends. Written as DNA, the CDR3 is TGCGCCAGCAGTGAGCGGGACACCGGGGAGCTGTTTTTT. It specifies CASSERDTGELFF.

Here the CDR3 reads CSDGLAGVAQYF. As DNA, the CDR3 is TGCAGCGACGGACTAGCGGGAGTAGCGCAGTATTTT. The chain recombines TRBV29-1 with TRBJ2-3, with 13 bases lining up with TRBD2. Germline CDR1 is SQVTM and CDR2 is ANQGSEA. The CDR3 contains 12 residues. The junction had 5 bases not matched to a gene; V was cut back by 7 bases and J by 10 bases.

V and J are TRBV7-9 and TRBJ2-1; 9 bases line up with TRBD2. This CDR3 comprises 19 residues. The V gene end was trimmed by 0 bases and the J gene end by 0 bases; junction bases not matched to a gene: 9. Per the germline V gene, CDR1 is SEHNR and CDR2 is FQNEAQ (reference sequence). The CDR3 here is CASSLASRLAVSSYNEQFF. In DNA form, the CDR3 reads TGTGCCAGCAGCTTAGCATCGCGACTAGCGGTTAGCTCCTACAATGAGCAGTTCTTC.

The V gene is TRBV9, the J gene TRBJ2-7, with 13 bases matching TRBD2. The CDR3 is made up of 15 amino acids. V gave up 2 bases and J gave up 3 bases; unmatched junction bases: 2. Germline V gene sequence: CDR1 SGDLS, CDR2 YYNGEE. This CDR3 reads CASSVGTSGIYEQYF. CDR3 DNA sequence: TGTGCCAGCAGCGTTGGGACTAGCGGGATCTACGAGCAGTACTTC.

CDR3 in amino acids: CATSWAINQPQHF. In nucleotides, the CDR3 is TGTGCCACCAGCTGGGCTATCAATCAGCCCCAGCATTTT. The V call is TRBV15, the J call TRBJ1-5; D is ambiguous. V dropped 5 bases and J dropped 3 bases, with 8 bases sitting between them. The CDR3 consists of 13 residues. Germline-derived CDR1 and CDR2 are LNHNV and YYDKDF (reference sequence). The whole variable domain, filled in from reference TRBV15 and TRBJ1-5, reads DAMVIQNPRYQVTQFGKPVTLSCSQTLNHNVMYWYQQKSSQAPKLLFHYYDKDFNNEADTPDNFQSRRPNTSFCFLDIRSPGLGDTAMYLCATSWAINQPQHFGDGTRLSIL.

The rearrangement joins TRBV27 to TRBJ2-7, with a possible D match to TRBD2 (6 bases). CDR1 is MNHEY, CDR2 SMNVEV, per germline (reference sequence). V shed 7 bases and J shed 5 bases, with 18 bases lying between them. CDR3 length: 14 residues. The CDR3 protein is CASKLTSGHHEQYF. In nucleotides, the CDR3 is TGTGCCAGCAAGCTTACGAGCGGGCACCACGAGCAGTACTTC.

This clone was observed once. This sequence joins TRBV7-8 and TRBJ2-1; TRBD1 matches 8 bases. V dropped 3 bases and J dropped 10; count of bases not matched to a gene: 11. Germline V gene sequence: CDR1 SGHVS, CDR2 FQNEAQ. This CDR3 comprises 15 residues. CDR3 in DNA: TGTGCCAGCAGCTTTCAGGGACAGGTACTGGGGGAGCAGTTCTTC. It yields the protein CASSFQGQVLGEQFF.

This sequence joins TRBV13 and TRBJ2-1; 11 bases match TRBD2. The germline gives CDR1 PRHDT, CDR2 FYEKMQ (reference sequence). This CDR3 is built from 17 residues. V was clipped by 5 bases and J by 9 bases; unmatched bases: 15. In nucleotides, the CDR3 is TGTGCCAGCAGCATAAAGCTAGCGGGAGGATTTCACGGTGAGCAGTTCTTC. Its protein product is CASSIKLAGGFHGEQFF.

The gene calls are TRBV30 and TRBJ1-1, with 7 bases aligning to TRBD1. The V gene's germline CDR1 is GTSNPN and CDR2 SVGIG (reference sequence). This CDR3 comprises 13 residues. Trimming cost V 2 bases and J 10 bases; bases outside gene matches: 10. The CDR3 DNA is TGTGCCTGGAGTAAATCCGAATCAGGGGGAGCTTTCTTT. Protein sequence: CAWSKSESGGAFF.

V and J are TRBV7-9 and TRBJ2-5; D possibly corresponds to TRBD1 (5 bases). Germline CDR1 is SEHNR and CDR2 is FQNEAQ (reference sequence). The CDR3 runs to 16 residues. V was pared by 5 bases and J by 5 bases, with 21 bases between. The CDR3 DNA sequence: TGTGCCAGCAGCCCAAGTGTCGACAGCCCTGGGGAGACCCAGTACTTC. This codes for CASSPSVDSPGETQYF.

CDR3 sequence (DNA): TGTGCCACCAACGGACAGGGCGGAAACATTCAGTACTTC. Protein: CATNGQGGNIQYF. The V call is TRBV28, the J call TRBJ2-4, with TRBD1 identical over 8 bases. Germline loops: CDR1 MDHEN, CDR2 SYDVKM. The trim removed 10 bases at V and 6 bases at J, leaving 8 bases unmatched. The CDR3 extends over 13 amino acids.

The V gene is TRBV5-1, the J gene TRBJ2-7, with a tentative D call TRBD2 (6 bases). V lost 4 bases, J lost 3 bases, and 14 bases lay in between. Germline CDR1 reads SGHRS; CDR2 reads YFSETQ. This CDR3 is 14 amino acids long. CDR3: CASSVTAGSYEQYF. CDR3 in DNA: TGCGCCAGCAGCGTGACGGCGGGGAGCTACGAGCAGTACTTC.

The chain combines TRBV6-1 with TRBJ1-2, with D possibly TRBD1 on 6 matching bases. CDR3 size: 15 residues. Trimming stripped 1 base from V and 4 bases from J, with 13 bases between. Germline-derived CDR1 and CDR2 are MNHNS and SASEGT. CDR3 protein: CASSEVGHALYGYTF. The DNA of the CDR3 is TGTGCCAGCAGTGAAGTGGGACATGCCCTCTATGGCTACACCTTC.

CDR3 loop: CASRSGLVETQYF. CDR3 in DNA: TGTGCCAGCAGATCAGGACTAGTGGAGACCCAGTACTTC. The rearrangement links TRBV6-6 to TRBJ2-5, with 7 positions matching TRBD2. Germline V gives CDR1 MNHNY, CDR2 SVGAGI (reference sequence). Trimming removed 6 bases from V and 5 bases from J; junction bases left unmatched: 6. This CDR3 region has 13 residues.

This rearrangement joins TRBV11-2 to TRBJ2-7; 7 bases line up with TRBD2. Unmatched junction bases numbered 4, after V lost 1 base and J lost 4 bases. Germline-derived CDR1 and CDR2 are SGHAT and FQNNGV. This CDR3 contains 14 residues. In DNA form, the CDR3 reads TGTGCCAGCAGCTTAGCGGCGGGAGAGTACGAGCAGTACTTC. Its translation: CASSLAAGEYEQYF.